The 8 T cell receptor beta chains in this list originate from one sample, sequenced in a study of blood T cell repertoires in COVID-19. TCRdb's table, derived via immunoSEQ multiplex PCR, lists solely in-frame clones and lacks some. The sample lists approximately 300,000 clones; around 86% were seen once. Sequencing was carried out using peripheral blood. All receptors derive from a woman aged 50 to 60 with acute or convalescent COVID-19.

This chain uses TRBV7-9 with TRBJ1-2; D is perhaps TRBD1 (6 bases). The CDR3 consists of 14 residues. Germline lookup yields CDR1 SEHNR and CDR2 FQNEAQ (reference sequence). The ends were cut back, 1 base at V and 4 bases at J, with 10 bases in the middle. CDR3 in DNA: TGTGCCAGCAGCTTAGAACAGGGAATCTATGGCTACACCTTC. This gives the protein CASSLEQGIYGYTF.

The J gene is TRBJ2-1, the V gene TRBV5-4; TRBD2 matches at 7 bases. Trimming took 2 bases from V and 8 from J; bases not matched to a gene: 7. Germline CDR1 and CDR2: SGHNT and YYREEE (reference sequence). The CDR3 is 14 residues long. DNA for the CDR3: TGTGCCAGCAGCTTAGCGGGACTTTCGGATGAGCAGTTCTTC. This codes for CASSLAGLSDEQFF. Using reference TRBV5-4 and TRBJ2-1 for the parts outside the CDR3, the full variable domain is ETGVTQSPTHLIKTRGQQVTLRCSSQSGHNTVSWYQQALGQGPQFIFQYYREEENGRGNFPPRFSGLQFPNYSSELNVNALELDDSALYLCASSLAGLSDEQFFGPGTRLTVL.

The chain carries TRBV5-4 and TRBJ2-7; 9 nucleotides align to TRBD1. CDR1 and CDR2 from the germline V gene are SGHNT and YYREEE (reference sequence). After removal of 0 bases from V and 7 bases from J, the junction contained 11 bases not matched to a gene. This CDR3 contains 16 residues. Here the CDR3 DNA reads TGTGCCAGCAGCTTGGCGGTCGGACAGGGGTCCCTAGAGCAGTACTTC. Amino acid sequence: CASSLAVGQGSLEQYF.

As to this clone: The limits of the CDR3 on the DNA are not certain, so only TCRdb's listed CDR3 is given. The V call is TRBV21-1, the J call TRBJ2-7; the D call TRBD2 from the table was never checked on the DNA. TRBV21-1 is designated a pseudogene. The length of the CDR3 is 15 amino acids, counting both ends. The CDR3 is CASSCVAGGSYEQYF.

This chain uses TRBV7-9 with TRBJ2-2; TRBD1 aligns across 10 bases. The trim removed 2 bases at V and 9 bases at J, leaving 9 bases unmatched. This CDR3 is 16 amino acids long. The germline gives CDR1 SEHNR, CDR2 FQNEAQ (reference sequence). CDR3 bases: TGTGCCAGCAGCTTATTTGGGACAGGGGTTGAGCGGGAGCTGTTTTTT. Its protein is CASSLFGTGVERELFF.

The CDR3 reads CASKPGHSNQPQHF. In DNA form, the CDR3 reads TGTGCCAGCAAGCCGGGACACAGCAATCAGCCCCAGCATTTT. The chain couples TRBV2 to TRBJ1-5; tentative D call: TRBD1 (6 bases). Germline V gene lookup returns CDR1 SNHLY and CDR2 FYNNEI. Trimming took off 7 bases at V and 1 base at J, with 11 bases between the two ends. There are 14 residues in the CDR3.

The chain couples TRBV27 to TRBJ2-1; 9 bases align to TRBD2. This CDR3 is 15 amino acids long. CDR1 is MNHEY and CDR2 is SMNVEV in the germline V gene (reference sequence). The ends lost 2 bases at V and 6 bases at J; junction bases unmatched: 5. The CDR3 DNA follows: TGTGCCAGCAGTTTAGGGCCTAGCGGGATCAATGAGCAGTTCTTC. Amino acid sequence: CASSLGPSGINEQFF.

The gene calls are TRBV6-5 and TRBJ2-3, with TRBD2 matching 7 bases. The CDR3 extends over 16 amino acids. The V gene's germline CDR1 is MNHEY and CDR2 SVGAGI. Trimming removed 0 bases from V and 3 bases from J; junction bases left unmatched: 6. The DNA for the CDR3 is TGTGCCAGCAGTTACTCGGGCGGGAGTAGGACAGATACGCAGTATTTT. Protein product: CASSYSGGSRTDTQYF.